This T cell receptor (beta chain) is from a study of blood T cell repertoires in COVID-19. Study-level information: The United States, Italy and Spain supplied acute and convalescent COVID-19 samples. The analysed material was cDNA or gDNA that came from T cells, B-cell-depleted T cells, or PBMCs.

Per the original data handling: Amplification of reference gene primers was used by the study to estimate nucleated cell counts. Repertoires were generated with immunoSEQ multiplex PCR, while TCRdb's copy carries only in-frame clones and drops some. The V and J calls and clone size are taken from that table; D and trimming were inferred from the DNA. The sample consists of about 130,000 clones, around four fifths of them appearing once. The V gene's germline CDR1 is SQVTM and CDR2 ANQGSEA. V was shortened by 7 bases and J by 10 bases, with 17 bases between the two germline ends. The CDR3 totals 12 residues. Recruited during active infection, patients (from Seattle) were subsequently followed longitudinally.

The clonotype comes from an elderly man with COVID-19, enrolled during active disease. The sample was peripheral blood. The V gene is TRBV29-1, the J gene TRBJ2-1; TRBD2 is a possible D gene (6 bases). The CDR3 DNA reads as TGCAGCGCCGGGACTCCCGATGGGGAGCAGTTCTTC. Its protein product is CSAGTPDGEQFF.